This T cell receptor beta chain is drawn from a study of cytomegalovirus exposure and HLA in healthy donors. Overall study: For the 300 to 450 genotyped donors, more than 80% fell within the Caucasian-associated ancestry cluster.

13 Jbeta primers and 60 Vbeta primers were used for the PCR. Profiled with immunoSEQ multiplex PCR; TCRdb holds only in-frame clones, not every one. Here the sample spans approximately 100,000 clones, 65% to 80% being singletons. Study-wide findings and caveats: Sequencing likely caused a cluster of highly shared sequence variants. Among the CMV-associated chains, a few were confirmed in vitro as specific for CMV antigens. Most TCRs appeared rarely, but some public TCRs recurred in many donors.

Germline lookup yields CDR1 SGHRS and CDR2 YFSETQ. This CDR3 is built from 14 residues. V trimming: 4 bases; J trimming: 7 bases; junction bases outside the gene matches: 8. In regard to this clone: Its antigen is undetermined.

This clonotype was obtained from a female donor in good health and CMV-seropositive. The sequenced material came from PBMCs. The chain combines TRBV5-1 with TRBJ1-2; 9 nucleotides align to TRBD1. The CDR3 is CASSQGQGLVGYTF. In DNA, the CDR3 is TGCGCCAGCAGCCAAGGACAGGGGCTTGTTGGCTACACCTTC.